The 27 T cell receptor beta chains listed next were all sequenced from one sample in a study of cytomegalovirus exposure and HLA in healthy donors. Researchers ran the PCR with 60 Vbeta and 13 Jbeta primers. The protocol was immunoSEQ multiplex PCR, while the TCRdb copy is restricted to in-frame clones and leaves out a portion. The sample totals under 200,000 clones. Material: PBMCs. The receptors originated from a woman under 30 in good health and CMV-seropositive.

The CDR3 region is CASSLQRVPPETQYF. In nucleotides, the CDR3 is TGTGCCAGCAGCTTACAGAGGGTACCTCCAGAGACCCAGTACTTC. This chain uses TRBV11-1 with TRBJ2-5, with D perhaps TRBD2 (5 bases). V lost 2 bases and J 4 bases, leaving 14 bases between the germline ends. Germline loops: CDR1 SGHAT, CDR2 FQDESV (reference sequence). CDR3 length: 15 amino acids.

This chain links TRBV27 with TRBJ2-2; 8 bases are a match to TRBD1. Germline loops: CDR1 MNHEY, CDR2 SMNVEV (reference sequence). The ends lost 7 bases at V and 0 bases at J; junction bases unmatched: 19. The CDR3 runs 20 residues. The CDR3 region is CASTFARDRTLHANTGELFF. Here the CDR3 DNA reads TGTGCCAGCACCTTCGCTCGGGACAGGACACTTCACGCGAACACCGGGGAGCTGTTTTTT.

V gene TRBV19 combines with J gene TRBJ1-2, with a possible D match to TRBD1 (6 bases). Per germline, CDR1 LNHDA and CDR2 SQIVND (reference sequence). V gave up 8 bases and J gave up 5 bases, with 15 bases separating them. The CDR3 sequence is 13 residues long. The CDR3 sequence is CASGLGQGYGYTF. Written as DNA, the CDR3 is TGTGCCAGTGGGCTAGGGCAGGGGTATGGCTACACCTTC.

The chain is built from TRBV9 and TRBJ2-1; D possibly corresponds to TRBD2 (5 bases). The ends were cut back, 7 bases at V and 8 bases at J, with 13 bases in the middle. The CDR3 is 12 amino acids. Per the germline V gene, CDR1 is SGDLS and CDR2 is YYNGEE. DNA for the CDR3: TGTGCCAGCGTGTCAGAGGGTGATGAGCAGTTCTTC. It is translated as CASVSEGDEQFF.

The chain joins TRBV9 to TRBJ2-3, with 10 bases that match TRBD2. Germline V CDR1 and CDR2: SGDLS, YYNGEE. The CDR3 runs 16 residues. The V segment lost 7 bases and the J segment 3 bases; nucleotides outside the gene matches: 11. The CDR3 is CASSRRASGGTDTQYF. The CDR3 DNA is TGTGCCAGCTCCCGGAGGGCTAGCGGGGGTACAGATACGCAGTATTTT.

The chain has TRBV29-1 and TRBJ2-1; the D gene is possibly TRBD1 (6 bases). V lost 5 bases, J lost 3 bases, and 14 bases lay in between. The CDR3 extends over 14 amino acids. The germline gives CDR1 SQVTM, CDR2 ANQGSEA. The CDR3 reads CSVRSGTNYNEQFF. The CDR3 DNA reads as TGCAGCGTTCGCTCCGGGACAAACTACAATGAGCAGTTCTTC.

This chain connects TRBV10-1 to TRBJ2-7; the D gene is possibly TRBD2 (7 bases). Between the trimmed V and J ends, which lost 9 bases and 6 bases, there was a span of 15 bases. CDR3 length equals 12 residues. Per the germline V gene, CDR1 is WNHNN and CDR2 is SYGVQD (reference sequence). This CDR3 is CASKGGRGEQYF. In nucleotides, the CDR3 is TGCGCCAGTAAGGGGGGGAGAGGCGAGCAGTACTTC.

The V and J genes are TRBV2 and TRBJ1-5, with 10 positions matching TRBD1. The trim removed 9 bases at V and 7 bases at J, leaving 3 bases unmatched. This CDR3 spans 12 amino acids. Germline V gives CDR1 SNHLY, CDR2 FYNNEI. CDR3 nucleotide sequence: TGTGCCAGTTCGACAGGGGGCCAGCCCCAGCATTTT. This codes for CASSTGGQPQHF.

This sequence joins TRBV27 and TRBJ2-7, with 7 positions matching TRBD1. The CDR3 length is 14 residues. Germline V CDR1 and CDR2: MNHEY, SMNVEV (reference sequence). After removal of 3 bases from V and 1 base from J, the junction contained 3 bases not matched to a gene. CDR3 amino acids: CASSFPGGSYEQYF. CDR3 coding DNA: TGTGCCAGCAGTTTCCCAGGGGGATCCTACGAGCAGTACTTC.

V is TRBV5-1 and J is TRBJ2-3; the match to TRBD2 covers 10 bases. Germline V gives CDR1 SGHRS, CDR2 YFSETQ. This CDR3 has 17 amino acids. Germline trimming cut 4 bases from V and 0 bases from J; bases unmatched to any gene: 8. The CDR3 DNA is TGCGCCAGCAGCGGGCAGACTAGCGGGTCTAGCACAGATACGCAGTATTTT. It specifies CASSGQTSGSSTDTQYF. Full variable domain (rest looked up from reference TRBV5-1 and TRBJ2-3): KAGVTQTPRYLIKTRGQQVTLSCSPISGHRSVSWYQQTPGQGLQFLFEYFSETQRNKGNFPGRFSGRQFSNSRSEMNVSTLELGDSALYLCASSGQTSGSSTDTQYFGPGTRLTVL.

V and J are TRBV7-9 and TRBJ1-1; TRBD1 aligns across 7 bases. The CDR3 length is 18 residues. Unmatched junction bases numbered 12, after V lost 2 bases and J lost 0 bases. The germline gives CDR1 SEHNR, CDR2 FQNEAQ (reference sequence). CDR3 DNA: TGTGCCAGCAGCTTAACCACCCCCCAGGGGGAATTGAACACTGAAGCTTTCTTT. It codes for CASSLTTPQGELNTEAFF. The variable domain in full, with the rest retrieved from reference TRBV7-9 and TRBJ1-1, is DTGVSQNPRHKITKRGQNVTFRCDPISEHNRLYWYRQTLGQGPEFLTYFQNEAQLEKSRLLSDRFSAERPKGSFSTLEIQRTEQGDSAMYLCASSLTTPQGELNTEAFFGQGTRLTVV.

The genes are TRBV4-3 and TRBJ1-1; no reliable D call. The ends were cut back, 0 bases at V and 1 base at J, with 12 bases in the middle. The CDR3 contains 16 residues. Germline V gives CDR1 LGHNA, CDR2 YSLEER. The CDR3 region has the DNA TGCGCCAGCAGCCAAGATTGGGCCAGGTGGAACACTGAAGCTTTCTTT. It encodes CASSQDWARWNTEAFF.

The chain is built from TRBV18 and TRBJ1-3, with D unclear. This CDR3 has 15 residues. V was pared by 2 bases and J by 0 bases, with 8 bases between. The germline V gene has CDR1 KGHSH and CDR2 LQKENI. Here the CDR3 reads CASSPTRDSGNTIYF. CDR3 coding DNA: TGTGCCAGCTCACCAACGAGGGACTCTGGAAACACCATATATTTT.

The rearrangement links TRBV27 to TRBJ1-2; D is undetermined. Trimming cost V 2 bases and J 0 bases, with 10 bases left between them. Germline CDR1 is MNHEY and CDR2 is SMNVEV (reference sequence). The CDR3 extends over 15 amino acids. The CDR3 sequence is CASSLEGRANYGYTF. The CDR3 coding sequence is TGTGCCAGCAGTTTAGAAGGGAGAGCTAACTATGGCTACACCTTC.

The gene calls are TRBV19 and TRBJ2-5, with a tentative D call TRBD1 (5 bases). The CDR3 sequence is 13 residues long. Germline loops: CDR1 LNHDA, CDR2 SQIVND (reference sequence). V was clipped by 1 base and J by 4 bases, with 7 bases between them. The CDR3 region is CASSIGQTETQYF. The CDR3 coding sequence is TGTGCCAGTAGTATAGGACAGACAGAGACCCAGTACTTC.

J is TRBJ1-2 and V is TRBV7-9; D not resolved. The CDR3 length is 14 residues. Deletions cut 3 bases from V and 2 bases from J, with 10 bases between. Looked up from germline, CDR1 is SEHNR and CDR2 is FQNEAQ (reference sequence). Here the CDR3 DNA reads TGTGCCAGCAGCTTCGAGACATACAACTATGGCTACACCTTC. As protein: CASSFETYNYGYTF.

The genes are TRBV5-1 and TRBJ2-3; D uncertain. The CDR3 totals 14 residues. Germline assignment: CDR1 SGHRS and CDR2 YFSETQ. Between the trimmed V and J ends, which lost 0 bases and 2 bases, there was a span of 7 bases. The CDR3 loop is CASSLGRVTDTQYF. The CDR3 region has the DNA TGCGCCAGCAGCTTGGGAAGAGTCACAGATACGCAGTATTTT.

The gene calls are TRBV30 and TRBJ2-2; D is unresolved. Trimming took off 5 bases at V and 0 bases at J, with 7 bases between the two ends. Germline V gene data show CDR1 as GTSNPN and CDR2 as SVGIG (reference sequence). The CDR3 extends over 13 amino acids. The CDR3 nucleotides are TGTGCCTGGGGCAGATCGAACACCGGGGAGCTGTTTTTT. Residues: CAWGRSNTGELFF.

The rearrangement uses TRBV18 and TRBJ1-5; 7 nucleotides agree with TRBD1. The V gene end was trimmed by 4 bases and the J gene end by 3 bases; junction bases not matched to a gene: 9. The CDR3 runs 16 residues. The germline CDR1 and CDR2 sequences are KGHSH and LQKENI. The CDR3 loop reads CASSLAQTGNNQPQHF. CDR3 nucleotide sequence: TGTGCCAGCTCACTCGCCCAGACAGGGAACAATCAGCCCCAGCATTTT. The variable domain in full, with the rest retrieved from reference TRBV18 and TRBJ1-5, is NAGVMQNPRHLVRRRGQEARLRCSPMKGHSHVYWYRQLPEEGLKFMVYLQKENIIDESGMPKERFSAEFPKEGPSILRIQQVVRGDSAAYFCASSLAQTGNNQPQHFGDGTRLSIL.

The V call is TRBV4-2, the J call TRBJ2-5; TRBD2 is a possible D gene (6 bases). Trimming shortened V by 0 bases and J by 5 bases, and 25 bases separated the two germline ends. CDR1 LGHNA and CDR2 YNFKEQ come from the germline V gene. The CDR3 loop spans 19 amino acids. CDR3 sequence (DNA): TGTGCCAGCAGCCAAGATCTGGCGGGCGGGGCCAAACCCTGGGAGACCCAGTACTTC. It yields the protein CASSQDLAGGAKPWETQYF.

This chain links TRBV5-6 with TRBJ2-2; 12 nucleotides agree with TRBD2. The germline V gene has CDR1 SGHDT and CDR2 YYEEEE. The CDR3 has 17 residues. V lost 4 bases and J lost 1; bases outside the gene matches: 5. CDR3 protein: CASSRRTSGMNTGELFF. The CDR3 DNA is TGTGCCAGCAGCCGGCGGACTAGCGGGATGAACACCGGGGAGCTGTTTTTT. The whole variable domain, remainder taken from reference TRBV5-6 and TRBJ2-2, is DAGVTQSPTHLIKTRGQQVTLRCSPKSGHDTVSWYQQALGQGPQFIFQYYEEEERQRGNFPDRFSGHQFPNYSSELNVNALLLGDSALYLCASSRRTSGMNTGELFFGEGSRLTVL.

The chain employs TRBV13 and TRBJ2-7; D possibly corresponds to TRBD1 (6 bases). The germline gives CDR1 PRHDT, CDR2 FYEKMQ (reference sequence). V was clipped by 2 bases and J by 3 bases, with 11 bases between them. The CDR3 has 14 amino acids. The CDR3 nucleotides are TGTGCCAGCAGCTTACCAGGACAGTACTACGAGCAGTACTTC. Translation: CASSLPGQYYEQYF.

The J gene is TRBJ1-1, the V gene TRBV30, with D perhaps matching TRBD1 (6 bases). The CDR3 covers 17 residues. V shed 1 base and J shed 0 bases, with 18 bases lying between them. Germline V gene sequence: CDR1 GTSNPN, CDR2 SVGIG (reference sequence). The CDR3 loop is CAWSGGSRTAMNTEAFF. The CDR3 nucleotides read TGTGCCTGGAGTGGAGGATCCCGGACAGCGATGAACACTGAAGCTTTCTTT.

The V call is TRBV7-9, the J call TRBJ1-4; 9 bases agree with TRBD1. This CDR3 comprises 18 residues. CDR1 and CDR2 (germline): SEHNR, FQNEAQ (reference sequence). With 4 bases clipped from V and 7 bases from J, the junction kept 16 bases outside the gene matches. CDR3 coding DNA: TGTGCCAGCAGCTACCGCCCCCGCGACAGGGGGTCAGTTGAAAAACTGTTTTTT. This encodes CASSYRPRDRGSVEKLFF.

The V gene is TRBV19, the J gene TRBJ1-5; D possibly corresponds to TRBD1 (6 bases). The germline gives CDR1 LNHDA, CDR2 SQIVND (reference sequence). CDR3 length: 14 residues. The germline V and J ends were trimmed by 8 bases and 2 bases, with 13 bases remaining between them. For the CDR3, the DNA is TGTGCCAGTGCAGGGGTTTTAGGCAATCAGCCCCAGCATTTT. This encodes CASAGVLGNQPQHF. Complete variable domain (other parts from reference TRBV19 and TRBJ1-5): DGGITQSPKYLFRKEGQNVTLSCEQNLNHDAMYWYRQDPGQGLRLIYYSQIVNDFQKGDIAEGYSVSREKKESFPLTVTSAQKNPTAFYLCASAGVLGNQPQHFGDGTRLSIL.

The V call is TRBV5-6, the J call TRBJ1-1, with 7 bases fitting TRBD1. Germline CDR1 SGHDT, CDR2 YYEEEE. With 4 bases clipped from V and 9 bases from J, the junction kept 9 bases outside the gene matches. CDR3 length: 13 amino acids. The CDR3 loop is CASSLPGQKKAFF. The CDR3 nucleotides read TGTGCCAGCAGCCTTCCGGGACAGAAAAAAGCTTTCTTT.

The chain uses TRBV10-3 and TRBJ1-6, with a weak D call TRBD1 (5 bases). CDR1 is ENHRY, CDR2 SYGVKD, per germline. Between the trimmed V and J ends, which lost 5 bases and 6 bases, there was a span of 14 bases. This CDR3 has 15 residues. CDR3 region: CAISWGLDGNSPLHF. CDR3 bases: TGTGCCATCAGTTGGGGACTGGACGGTAATTCACCCCTCCACTTT.